The 10 T cell receptor beta chains given below trace back to one sample, sequenced in a study of T cell responses to AZD1222 COVID-19 vaccine. Only in-frame clones appear in the TCRdb table, and some are missing; sequencing was by immunoSEQ multiplex PCR. The sample yields some 97,000 clones, 85% to 90% seen once. The sample consisted of peripheral blood, taken on day 0 of AZD1222 vaccination. The source of these receptors is an adult in good health.

This clone occurred once. The chain uses TRBV7-3 and TRBJ1-3, with 9 bases fitting TRBD1. The CDR3 covers 16 residues. With 1 base clipped from V and 7 bases from J, the junction kept 8 bases outside the gene matches. Germline CDR1 reads SGHTA; CDR2 reads FQGTGA. CDR3 protein: CASSLRGTGIWNTIYF. CDR3 nucleotide sequence: TGTGCCAGCAGCTTAAGAGGGACAGGGATTTGGAACACCATATATTTT. Together with reference TRBV7-3 and TRBJ1-3, the CDR3 gives the full variable domain: GAGVSQTPSNKVTEKGKYVELRCDPISGHTALYWYRQSLGQGPEFLIYFQGTGAADDSGLPNDRFFAVRPEGSVSTLKIQRTERGDSAVYLCASSLRGTGIWNTIYFGEGSWLTVV.

The genes are TRBV28 and TRBJ1-1; weak D call: TRBD1 (5 bases). Germline CDR1 and CDR2: MDHEN and SYDVKM. The CDR3 has 14 amino acids. V was clipped by 4 bases and J by 4 bases, with 13 bases between them. The CDR3 is CASSSVGDATEAFF. The CDR3 DNA is TGTGCCAGCAGTTCCGTCGGGGACGCCACTGAAGCTTTCTTT.

This clone was observed a few times. The chain combines TRBV15 with TRBJ1-2; no definite D call. This CDR3 is 14 amino acids long. Germline V lookup: CDR1 LNHNV, CDR2 YYDKDF (reference sequence). Trimming left V 1 base short and J 3 bases short, with 9 bases between. As DNA, the CDR3 is TGTGCCACCAGCAGAGGGAGTCGGGACTATGGCTACACCTTC. This sequence encodes CATSRGSRDYGYTF.

The chain is built from TRBV5-5 and TRBJ1-2; 12 positions agree with TRBD1. CDR1 SGHKS and CDR2 YYEKEE come from the germline V gene (reference sequence). The CDR3 runs 15 residues. V lost 4 bases, J lost 4 bases, and 5 bases stayed unmatched. CDR3 in amino acids: CASSPGTGGRYGYTF. The CDR3 nucleotides read TGTGCCAGCAGCCCAGGGACAGGGGGCCGCTATGGCTACACCTTC.

The chain is built from TRBV7-9 and TRBJ1-2; no clear D. The CDR3 is made up of 11 amino acids. Germline CDR1 and CDR2: SEHNR and FQNEAQ (reference sequence). The germline V and J ends were trimmed by 2 bases and 2 bases, with 0 bases remaining between them. The CDR3 DNA sequence: TGTGCCAGCAGCTTAAACTATGGCTACACCTTC. Translation: CASSLNYGYTF.

The chain combines TRBV12-3 or TRBV12-4 with TRBJ1-1; no firm D call. Trimming took 3 bases from V and 2 from J, leaving 7 bases between them. The CDR3 covers 13 residues. CDR3 amino acids: CASSLVINTEAFF. The DNA for the CDR3 is TGTGCCAGCAGTTTGGTGATTAACACTGAAGCTTTCTTT.

The chain has TRBV5-1 and TRBJ1-1; D gene unclear. Germline lookup yields CDR1 SGHRS and CDR2 YFSETQ. V lost 3 bases and J 4 bases, leaving 16 bases between the germline ends. The CDR3 consists of 15 residues. CDR3 amino acids: CASSSNTVFGTEAFF. Written as DNA, the CDR3 is TGCGCCAGCAGCTCCAACACCGTTTTCGGCACTGAAGCTTTCTTT.

V and J are TRBV6-2 or TRBV6-3 and TRBJ1-5; unclear D gene. CDR3 length: 16 amino acids. The germline V gene has CDR1 MNHEY and CDR2 SVGEGT. V was trimmed by 5 bases and J by 0 bases, leaving 14 bases between them. The CDR3 DNA follows: TGTGCCAGCAGTGGCCTTAATAAGGATAGCAATCAGCCCCAGCATTTT. Translation gives CASSGLNKDSNQPQHF.

The chain joins TRBV10-2 to TRBJ2-7; TRBD1 matches 9 bases. The V segment lost 10 bases and the J segment 6 bases; nucleotides outside the gene matches: 7. This CDR3 spans 12 amino acids. Looked up from germline, CDR1 is WSHSY and CDR2 is SAAADI. CDR3 protein: CATSGTGSEQYF. DNA for the CDR3: TGCGCCACCTCCGGGACAGGGAGCGAGCAGTACTTC.

With respect to this clone: Additional DNA sequences in this sample encode the identical CDR3. The gene calls are TRBV9 and TRBJ2-1; 9 bases agree with TRBD1. CDR1 and CDR2 (germline): SGDLS, YYNGEE. Losses at the gene ends were 2 bases for V and 0 bases for J; bases not matched to a gene: 0. The CDR3 loop spans 15 amino acids. The CDR3, as DNA: TGTGCCAGCAGCGTGGGACAGGGCTCCTACAATGAGCAGTTCTTC. It translates to CASSVGQGSYNEQFF.